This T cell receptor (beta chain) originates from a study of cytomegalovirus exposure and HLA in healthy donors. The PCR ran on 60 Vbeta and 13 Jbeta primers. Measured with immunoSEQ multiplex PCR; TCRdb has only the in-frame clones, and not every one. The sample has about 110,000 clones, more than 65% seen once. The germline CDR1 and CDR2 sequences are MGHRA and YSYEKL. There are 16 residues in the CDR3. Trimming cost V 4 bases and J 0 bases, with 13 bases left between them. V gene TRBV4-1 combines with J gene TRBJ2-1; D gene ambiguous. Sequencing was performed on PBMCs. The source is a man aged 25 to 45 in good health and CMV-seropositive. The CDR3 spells CASSLTGPSSYNEQFF. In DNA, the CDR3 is TGCGCCAGCAGCCTCACCGGCCCTAGCTCCTACAATGAGCAGTTCTTC.